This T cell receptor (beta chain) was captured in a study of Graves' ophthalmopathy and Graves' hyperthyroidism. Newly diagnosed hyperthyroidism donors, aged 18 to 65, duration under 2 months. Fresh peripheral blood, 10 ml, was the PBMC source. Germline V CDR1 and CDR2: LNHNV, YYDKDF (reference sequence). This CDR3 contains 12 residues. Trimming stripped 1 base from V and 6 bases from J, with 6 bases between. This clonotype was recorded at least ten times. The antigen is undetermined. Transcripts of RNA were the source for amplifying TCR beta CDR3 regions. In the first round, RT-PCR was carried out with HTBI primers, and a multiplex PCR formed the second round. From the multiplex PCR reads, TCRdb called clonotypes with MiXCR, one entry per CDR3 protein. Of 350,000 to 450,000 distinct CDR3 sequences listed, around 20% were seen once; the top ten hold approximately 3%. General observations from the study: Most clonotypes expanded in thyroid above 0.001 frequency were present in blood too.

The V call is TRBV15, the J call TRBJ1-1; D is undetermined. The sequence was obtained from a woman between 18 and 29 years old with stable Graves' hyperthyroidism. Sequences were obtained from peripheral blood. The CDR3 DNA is TGTGCCACCAGCAGAGGAGTGGCTGAAGCTTTCTTT. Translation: CATSRGVAEAFF.